This TCR beta chain was recorded in a study of shared clonotypes between healthy human individuals. Study results and limitations: Clonotype sharing across several donors was observed for 4.5% to 6.5% of naive CD4 clonotypes.

Naive CD8 populations comprised CD45RO-negative cells positively selected for CCR7, excluding terminally differentiated effector memory CD45RA+ cells. The healthy adult donors were HIV-negative and reported no recent acute infections or vaccinations. In regard to this clone: Its antigen is unknown.

Repertoires were generated with immunoSEQ multiplex PCR, while TCRdb's copy carries only in-frame clones and drops some. The table has under 700,000 clones, roughly 96% seen once. With 4 bases removed from V and 2 bases from J, the gap between germline ends came to 21 bases. CDR1 is GTSNPN and CDR2 is SVGIG in the germline V gene (reference sequence). This CDR3 region has 17 residues. The TCR comes from a young woman in good health. Sequenced input: naive CD8+ T cells sorted from blood. The chain recombines TRBV30 with TRBJ1-3; no firm D call. CDR3 protein: CAWMRRSTHFTGNTIYF. DNA of the CDR3: TGTGCCTGGATGAGGAGGTCTACACATTTTACTGGAAACACCATATATTTT. The whole variable domain, filled in from reference TRBV30 and TRBJ1-3, reads SQTIHQWPATLVQPVGSPLSLECTVEGTSNPNLYWYRQAAGRGLQLLFYSVGIGQISSEVPQNLSASRPQDRQFILSSKKLLLSDSGFYLCAWMRRSTHFTGNTIYFGEGSWLTVV.